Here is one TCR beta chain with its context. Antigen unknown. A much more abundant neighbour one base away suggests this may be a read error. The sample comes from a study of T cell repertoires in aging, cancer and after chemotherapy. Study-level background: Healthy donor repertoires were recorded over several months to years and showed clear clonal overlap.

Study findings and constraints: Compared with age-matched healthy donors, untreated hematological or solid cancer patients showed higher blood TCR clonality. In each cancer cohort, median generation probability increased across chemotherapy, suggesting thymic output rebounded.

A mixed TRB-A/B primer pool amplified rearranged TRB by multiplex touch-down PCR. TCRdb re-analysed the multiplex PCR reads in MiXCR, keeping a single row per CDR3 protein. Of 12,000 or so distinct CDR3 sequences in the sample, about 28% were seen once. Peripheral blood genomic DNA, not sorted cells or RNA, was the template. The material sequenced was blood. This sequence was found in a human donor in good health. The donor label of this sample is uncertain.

CDR3 nucleotides: TGTGCCAGCAGTGACTCAGCGGGGGGCCCAGATACGCAGTATTTT. This codes for CASSDSAGGPDTQYF. The chain combines TRBV6-4 with TRBJ2-3; TRBD2 matches at 9 bases. Trimming removed 0 bases from V and 4 bases from J; junction bases left unmatched: 2. The CDR3 contains 15 residues. The V gene's germline CDR1 is MRHNA and CDR2 SNTAGT.